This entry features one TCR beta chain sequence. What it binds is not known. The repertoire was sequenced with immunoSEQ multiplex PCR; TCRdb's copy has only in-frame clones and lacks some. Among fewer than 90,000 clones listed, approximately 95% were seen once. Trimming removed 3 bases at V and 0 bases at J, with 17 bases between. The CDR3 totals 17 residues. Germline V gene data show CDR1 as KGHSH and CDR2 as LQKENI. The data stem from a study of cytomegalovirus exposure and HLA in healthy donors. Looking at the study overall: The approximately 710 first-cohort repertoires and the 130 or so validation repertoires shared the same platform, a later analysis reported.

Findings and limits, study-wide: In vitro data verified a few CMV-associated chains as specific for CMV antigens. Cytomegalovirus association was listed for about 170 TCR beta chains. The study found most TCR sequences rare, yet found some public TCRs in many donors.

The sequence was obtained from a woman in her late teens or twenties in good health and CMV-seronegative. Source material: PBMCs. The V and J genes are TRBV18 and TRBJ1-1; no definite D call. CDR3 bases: TGTGCCAGCTCACCCCGCGCCCTTACAGAAATGAACACTGAAGCTTTCTTT. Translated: CASSPRALTEMNTEAFF.